This T cell receptor (beta chain) derives from a study of PD-1 blockade in classical Hodgkin lymphoma. Study-wide points: Complete responders matched newly diagnosed patients in baseline diversity. Newly diagnosed patients had baseline TCR diversity that was reportedly lower than that of healthy donors. Exclusion removed patients who began nivolumab under 1 year after ASCT.

For this clone: Its specificity is not known.

Produced via immunoSEQ multiplex PCR; TCRdb's table is partial and in-frame only. The data contain roughly 94,000 clones, around 93% of them singletons. Trimming cost V 5 bases and J 4 bases; bases outside gene matches: 4. CDR1 and CDR2 (germline): SGHTA, FQGTGA. There are 15 residues in the CDR3. Time point denoted: cycle 4 day 1 (C4D1), after more than 5 weeks of nivolumab. Autologous stem cell transplantation was followed by relapse in every patient, and brentuximab vedotin exposure varied. This TCR was sampled from a human donor with classical Hodgkin lymphoma. The sequenced sample was peripheral blood mononuclear cells (PBMCs), obtained before the fourth cycle of nivolumab. The V call is TRBV7-3, the J call TRBJ2-2, with 10 positions matching TRBD1. CDR3 amino acids: CASSLRTGGTGELFF. CDR3 nucleotides: TGTGCCAGCAGCCTTAGGACAGGGGGCACCGGGGAGCTGTTTTTT.